This T cell receptor (beta chain) is drawn from a study of CD4 T cells in relation to SARS-CoV-2 and coronaviruses. Unexposed donor CD4+ T cells date from 2011-2018, before the COVID-19 pandemic. Naive and memory CD4+ T cells were separated from cryopreserved PBMCs. Notes on the study in general: Samples before the pandemic and after infection were not matched within any donor.

Sequencing was performed with immunoSEQ multiplex PCR; in TCRdb, only in-frame clones are kept and a portion is missing. The sample yields about 70,000 clones, about 90% seen once. The germline V and J ends were trimmed by 6 bases and 3 bases, with 12 bases remaining between them. Germline V CDR1 and CDR2: SGHNT, YYREEE (reference sequence). The CDR3 has 13 residues. As for this clone: Its specificity is not known.

The chain joins TRBV5-4 to TRBJ1-1; possible D gene TRBD1, 6 bases. Sequenced sample: memory CD4+ T cells from PBMCs. This receptor was identified in a human donor in good health. The DNA of the CDR3 is TGTGCCAGCATCGGGGGCGAAGACACTGAAGCTTTCTTT. This codes for CASIGGEDTEAFF.